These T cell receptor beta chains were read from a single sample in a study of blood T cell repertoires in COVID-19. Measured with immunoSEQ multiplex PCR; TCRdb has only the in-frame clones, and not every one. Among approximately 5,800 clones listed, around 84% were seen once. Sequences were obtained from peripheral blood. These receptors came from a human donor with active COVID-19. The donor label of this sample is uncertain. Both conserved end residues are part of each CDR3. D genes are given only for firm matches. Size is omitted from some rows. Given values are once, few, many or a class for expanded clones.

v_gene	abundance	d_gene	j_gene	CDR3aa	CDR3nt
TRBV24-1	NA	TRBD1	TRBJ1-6	CATSDSDRDYSPLHF	TGTGCCACCAGTGATTCGGACAGGGATTATTCACCCCTCCACTTT
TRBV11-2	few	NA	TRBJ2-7	CASSFSPPNEQYF	TGTGCCAGCAGCTTTAGTCCCCCCAACGAGCAGTACTTC
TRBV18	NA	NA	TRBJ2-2	CASSPTTTNTGELFF	TGTGCCAGCTCACCGACTACCACGAACACCGGGGAGCTGTTTTTT
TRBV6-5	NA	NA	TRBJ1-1	CASSYNDGAGEAFF	TGTGCCAGCAGTTATAACGATGGGGCAGGTGAAGCTTTCTTT
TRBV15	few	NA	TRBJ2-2	CATSRGRDRELFF	TGTGCCACCAGCAGAGGCAGGGATAGGGAGCTGTTTTTT
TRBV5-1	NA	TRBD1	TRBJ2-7	CASSWTGGEQYF	TGCGCCAGCAGCTGGACAGGGGGCGAGCAGTACTTC
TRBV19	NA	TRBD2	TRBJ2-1	CASSIAELAGENEQFF	TGTGCCAGTAGTATAGCAGAACTAGCGGGAGAGAATGAGCAGTTCTTC
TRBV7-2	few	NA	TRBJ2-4	CASSPSVGTAKNIQYF	TGTGCCAGCAGCCCCTCAGTGGGCACAGCCAAAAACATTCAGTACTTC
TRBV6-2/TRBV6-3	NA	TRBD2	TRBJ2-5	CASSYSSRSGGSLRETQYF	TGTGCCAGCAGTTACTCGAGTCGTAGCGGGGGGTCCCTCAGGGAGACCCAGTACTTC
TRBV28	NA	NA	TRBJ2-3	CASSPSGTLPADTQYF	TGTGCCAGCAGCCCCTCCGGGACTCTACCGGCAGATACGCAGTATTTT
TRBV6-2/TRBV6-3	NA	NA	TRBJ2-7	CASSPRVEQYF	TGTGCCAGCAGTCCCCGGGTCGAGCAGTACTTC
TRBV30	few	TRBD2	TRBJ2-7	CAWRGASGSRGKQYF	TGTGCCTGGAGGGGGGCTAGCGGGAGTCGGGGTAAGCAGTACTTC
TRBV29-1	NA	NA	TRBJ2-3	CSADGRGPSADTQYF	TGCAGCGCAGACGGTAGGGGCCCCTCGGCAGATACGCAGTATTTT
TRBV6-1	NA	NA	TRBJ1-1	CASSERRQGFTEAFF	TGTGCCAGCAGTGAAAGGCGTCAGGGATTCACTGAAGCTTTCTTT
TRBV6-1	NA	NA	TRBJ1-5	CASSEVSNQPQHF	TGTGCCAGCAGTGAAGTCTCCAATCAGCCCCAGCATTTT
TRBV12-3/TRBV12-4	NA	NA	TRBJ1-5	CASSLGSEPQHF	TGTGCCAGCAGTTTAGGTTCGGAGCCCCAGCATTTT
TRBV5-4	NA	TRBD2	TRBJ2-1	CASSLGNSGTYNEQFF	TGTGCCAGCAGCTTGGGTAATAGCGGGACTTACAATGAGCAGTTCTTC
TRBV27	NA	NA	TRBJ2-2	CASTPEGFYGELFF	TGTGCCAGCACCCCGGAGGGGTTCTACGGGGAGCTGTTTTTT
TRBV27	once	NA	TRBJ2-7	CASSLLAGNYEQYF	TGTGCCAGCAGTTTACTGGCAGGAAACTACGAGCAGTACTTC
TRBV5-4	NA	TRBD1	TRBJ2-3	CASSPQGAGTDTQYF	TGTGCCAGCAGCCCACAGGGGGCCGGTACAGATACGCAGTATTTT
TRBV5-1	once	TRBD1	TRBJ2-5	CASSRQGNTETQYF	TGCGCCAGCAGCCGACAGGGAAATACGGAGACCCAGTACTTC
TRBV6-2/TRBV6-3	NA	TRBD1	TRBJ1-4	CASSTGQINEKLFF	TGTGCCAGCAGTACGGGACAGATCAATGAAAAACTGTTTTTT
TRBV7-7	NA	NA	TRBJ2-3	CASSLVGGGPDTQYF	TGTGCTAGCAGCTTAGTTGGGGGAGGCCCAGATACGCAGTATTTT
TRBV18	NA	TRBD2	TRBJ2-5	CASQGLAIETQYF	TGTGCCAGCCAGGGACTAGCTATTGAGACCCAGTACTTC
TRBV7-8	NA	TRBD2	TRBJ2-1	CASSLWSLRTSGRRKPHEQFF	TGTGCCAGCAGCCTATGGTCCCTAAGGACTAGCGGGAGGAGGAAGCCACATGAGCAGTTCTTC
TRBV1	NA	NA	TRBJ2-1	CTSSQDVGGVNEQFF	TGCACCAGCAGCCAAGATGTGGGAGGGGTTAATGAGCAGTTCTTC